The rows below give T cell receptor beta chains drawn from one sample of a study of T cell responses to AZD1222 COVID-19 vaccine. The method was immunoSEQ multiplex PCR; TCRdb's version includes in-frame clones alone and lacks a portion of them. The sample has about 100,000 clones, about 85% seen once. Here the sequenced sample was peripheral blood, taken 28 days after the second AZD1222 dose. All receptors come from an adult who received the AZD1222 COVID-19 vaccine. Both conserved end residues are part of each CDR3. The D gene is left open where the match is weak. For some rows the clone size is stated as once, few or many, or as a class when expanded; others skip it.

d_call clone_size j_call v_call cdr3_aa cdr3_nt
TRBD1 NA TRBJ1-1 TRBV5-1 CASSLGSTGGTEAFF TGCGCCAGCAGCCTCGGAAGTACAGGGGGCACTGAAGCTTTCTTT
NA NA TRBJ2-7 TRBV12-3/TRBV12-4 CASSFGSYEQYF TGTGCCAGCAGTTTTGGCTCCTACGAGCAGTACTTC
NA NA TRBJ1-2 TRBV7-9 CASSSGDSGYTF TGTGCCAGCAGCTCAGGGGACTCTGGCTACACCTTC
TRBD1 NA TRBJ1-4 TRBV20-1 CSARQGKLFF TGCAGTGCGAGACAGGGGAAACTGTTTTTT
NA once TRBJ1-2 TRBV6-5 CASRPANGGYTF TGTGCCAGCAGGCCAGCAAACGGGGGCTACACCTTC
TRBD2 NA TRBJ2-2 TRBV28 CASSLAGGPTGELFF TGTGCCAGCAGTTTAGCGGGAGGGCCTACCGGGGAGCTGTTTTTT
TRBD2 NA TRBJ2-1 TRBV28 CASSAGLAGHNEQFF TGTGCCAGCAGCGCCGGACTAGCGGGGCACAATGAGCAGTTCTTC
NA NA TRBJ2-7 TRBV27 CASSLAFEVEQYF TGTGCCAGCAGTTTAGCTTTCGAAGTCGAGCAGTACTTC
NA NA TRBJ1-5 TRBV28 CASSLKGFNQPQHF TGTGCCAGCAGTTTAAAAGGGTTCAATCAGCCCCAGCATTTT
NA NA TRBJ1-1 TRBV7-2 CASSPTQGIEAFF TGTGCCAGCAGCCCAACTCAGGGAATTGAAGCTTTCTTT
TRBD1 NA TRBJ1-5 TRBV28 CASSWRTGDLYSNQPQHF TGTGCCAGCAGTTGGAGGACAGGGGACCTTTATAGCAATCAGCCCCAGCATTTT
TRBD1 NA TRBJ1-6 TRBV7-2 CASSSDRDNSPLHF TGTGCCAGCAGCTCGGACAGGGATAATTCACCCCTCCACTTT
TRBD2 NA TRBJ2-7 TRBV4-1 CASSQAPTGGGTYEQYF TGCGCCAGCAGCCAAGCCCCCACGGGAGGAGGGACCTACGAGCAGTACTTC
NA NA TRBJ1-5 TRBV19 CASSANSGGNQPQHF TGTGCCAGTAGTGCGAACTCAGGGGGCAATCAGCCCCAGCATTTT
TRBD1 NA TRBJ1-2 TRBV4-3 CASSLGQGVAKGYTF TGCGCCAGCAGCCTTGGACAGGGTGTCGCTAAGGGCTACACCTTC
NA NA TRBJ1-1 TRBV27 CASTLQRGTEAFF TGTGCCAGCACCCTGCAGAGGGGAACTGAAGCTTTCTTT
NA once TRBJ1-4 TRBV7-9 CASSFNVAENEKLFF TGTGCCAGCAGCTTTAACGTAGCTGAGAATGAAAAACTGTTTTTT
NA NA TRBJ1-6 TRBV7-8 CASSSRDIFSPLHF TGTGCCAGCAGCTCCCGGGACATTTTTTCACCCCTCCACTTT
NA NA TRBJ2-2 TRBV6-5 CASRPGDHSAGELFF TGTGCCAGCAGGCCGGGAGATCACTCGGCCGGGGAGCTGTTTTTT
NA once TRBJ2-3 TRBV30 CAWSVGSAGTDTQYF TGTGCCTGGAGTGTCGGCAGCGCGGGTACAGATACGCAGTATTTT
TRBD2 NA TRBJ2-7 TRBV4-2 CASSQETGGPYEQYF TGTGCCAGCAGCCAAGAAACGGGAGGTCCTTACGAGCAGTACTTC
NA NA TRBJ2-1 TRBV29-1 CSVAKELDNEQFF TGCAGCGTTGCCAAGGAGTTAGACAATGAGCAGTTCTTC
TRBD1 NA TRBJ1-4 TRBV7-9 CASSFGQGTEKLFF TGTGCCAGCAGTTTCGGACAGGGAACAGAAAAACTGTTTTTT
NA once TRBJ1-1 TRBV11-1 CASSLAPQSVSTEAFF TGTGCCAGCAGCTTAGCGCCGCAATCCGTGAGCACTGAAGCTTTCTTT
TRBD2 NA TRBJ2-1 TRBV7-3 CASSSGGPYNEQFF TGTGCCAGCAGCTCGGGAGGCCCCTACAATGAGCAGTTCTTC
NA NA TRBJ2-5 TRBV9 CASSVGSSGAETQYF TGTGCCAGCAGCGTAGGGAGTTCGGGGGCTGAGACCCAGTACTTC
NA NA TRBJ2-1 TRBV4-1 CASSQRSPYNEQFF TGCGCCAGCAGCCAACGGTCCCCCTACAATGAGCAGTTCTTC
NA NA TRBJ1-6 TRBV2 CASSEAISARNSPLHF TGTGCCAGCAGTGAAGCCATATCAGCTCGGAATTCACCCCTCCACTTT
NA NA TRBJ1-6 TRBV30 CAWSRGTQDNSPLHF TGTGCCTGGAGTCGGGGGACACAAGATAATTCACCCCTCCACTTT